The 11 T cell receptor beta chains reported below all come from one sample, sequenced in a study of technical replicates of blood from a few donors. Clones were read by immunoSEQ multiplex PCR, and TCRdb kept only the in-frame ones, dropping some. Seen here are tens of thousands of clones, 93% observed once, and the top ten hold under 0.3%. What was sequenced was T cells isolated from PBMCs. The receptor set was obtained from a human donor in good health.

J is TRBJ1-1 and V is TRBV6-5; 9 bases align to TRBD1. V shed 5 bases and J 3 bases; nucleotides not matched to a gene: 4. Germline CDR1 MNHEY, CDR2 SVGAGI. The CDR3 spans 14 residues. The CDR3 reads CASSVQGAYTEAFF. The CDR3 DNA reads as TGTGCCAGCAGTGTACAGGGGGCGTACACTGAAGCTTTCTTT.

The chain joins TRBV5-1 to TRBJ2-1; 7 bases match TRBD1. The CDR3 sequence is 15 residues long. V lost 5 bases, J lost 6 bases, and 11 bases stayed unmatched. Germline values: CDR1 SGHRS, CDR2 YFSETQ. DNA of the CDR3: TGCGCCAGCAGTCCCGACAGGGCGGGTGGCAATGAGCAGTTCTTC. This gives the protein CASSPDRAGGNEQFF.

V usage is TRBV4-1 and J usage is TRBJ2-1; 8 bases are a match to TRBD2. Trimming removed 4 bases from V and 10 bases from J; junction bases left unmatched: 9. The germline V gene has CDR1 MGHRA and CDR2 YSYEKL. This CDR3 region has 14 residues. The CDR3 loop is CASSPRTSIYEQFF. Written as DNA, the CDR3 is TGCGCCAGCAGCCCGCGGACTAGCATTTACGAGCAGTTCTTC.

The chain combines TRBV28 with TRBJ2-2; D not resolved. With 0 bases removed from V and 2 bases from J, the gap between germline ends came to 10 bases. The germline V gene has CDR1 MDHEN and CDR2 SYDVKM. The CDR3 covers 16 residues. DNA for the CDR3: TGTGCCAGCAGTTTATGGACTGATCAAAACACCGGGGAGCTGTTTTTT. Encoded protein: CASSLWTDQNTGELFF. Filled out from reference TRBV28 and TRBJ2-2, the complete variable domain reads DVKVTQSSRYLVKRTGEKVFLECVQDMDHENMFWYRQDPGLGLRLIYFSYDVKMKEKGDIPEGYSVSREKKERFSLILESASTNQTSMYLCASSLWTDQNTGELFFGEGSRLTVL.

V gene TRBV4-2 combines with J gene TRBJ1-4, with D hard to call. The CDR3 contains 18 residues. V shed 0 bases and J shed 6 bases, with 20 bases lying between them. Germline V gives CDR1 LGHNA, CDR2 YNFKEQ. CDR3 nucleotides: TGTGCCAGCAGCCAAGAAGGCTACAGATACACCCCCGATGAAAAACTGTTTTTT. Translated: CASSQEGYRYTPDEKLFF.

The chain combines TRBV5-1 with TRBJ1-2; TRBD1 might be the D (5 bases). Looked up from germline, CDR1 is SGHRS and CDR2 is YFSETQ. The CDR3 extends over 15 amino acids. The ends were cut back, 7 bases at V and 8 bases at J, with 24 bases in the middle. The CDR3 DNA is TGCGCCAGCGCCATTAATACAGGCTCCCTGGGGGGCTACACCTTC. Translating gives CASAINTGSLGGYTF. The variable domain in full, with the rest retrieved from reference TRBV5-1 and TRBJ1-2, is KAGVTQTPRYLIKTRGQQVTLSCSPISGHRSVSWYQQTPGQGLQFLFEYFSETQRNKGNFPGRFSGRQFSNSRSEMNVSTLELGDSALYLCASAINTGSLGGYTFGSGTRLTVV.

This clone was observed once. V is TRBV5-4 and J is TRBJ2-7; the match to TRBD2 covers 8 bases. V shed 4 bases and J 9 bases; nucleotides not matched to a gene: 6. The CDR3 contains 12 residues. Per germline, CDR1 SGHNT and CDR2 YYREEE (reference sequence). The CDR3 here is CASSAELAVQYF. CDR3 nucleotide sequence: TGTGCCAGCAGCGCTGAACTAGCGGTGCAGTACTTC.

This chain links TRBV11-2 with TRBJ1-2, with TRBD1 matching over 9 bases. Germline CDR1 and CDR2: SGHAT and FQNNGV. J gave up 6 bases and V 0 bases, and 8 bases lay outside the gene matches. The CDR3 contains 16 residues. CDR3 in DNA: TGTGCCAGCAGCTTAGATGTCACAGGGGGCTTTGATGGCTACACCTTC. Translating gives CASSLDVTGGFDGYTF.

This clone was counted once. The rearrangement joins TRBV4-2 to TRBJ1-1, with 7 positions matching TRBD1. Per germline, CDR1 LGHNA and CDR2 YNFKEQ. V lost 0 bases to trimming and J lost 3 bases; unmatched junction nucleotides: 4. This CDR3 has 15 residues. The CDR3 nucleotides read TGTGCCAGCAGCCAAGATATAAGGGGGCACACTGAAGCTTTCTTT. Protein sequence: CASSQDIRGHTEAFF.

This chain connects TRBV11-2 to TRBJ2-7; D may be TRBD1 (5 bases). This CDR3 region has 14 residues. V lost 1 base, J lost 2 bases, and 9 bases lay in between. CDR1 SGHAT and CDR2 FQNNGV come from the germline V gene. The CDR3, as DNA: TGTGCCAGCAGCTTAGCGGAGACAGCCTACGAGCAGTACTTC. Protein: CASSLAETAYEQYF.

The rearrangement links TRBV15 to TRBJ1-3; possibly TRBD1 for D (5 bases). With 8 bases removed from V and 1 base from J, the gap between germline ends came to 9 bases. In germline, CDR1 is LNHNV, CDR2 YYDKDF (reference sequence). The CDR3 is 13 residues long. The CDR3 bases are TGTGCCACCGCAAGGGGTTCTGGAAACACCATATATTTT. Its protein is CATARGSGNTIYF.